The 29 T cell receptor beta chains reported below all come from one sample, sequenced in a study of T cell changes during pregnancy in multiple sclerosis. Sequenced by immunoSEQ multiplex PCR; TCRdb stores in-frame clones only, minus some. In the table there are approximately 20,000 clones, about nine tenths of which are singletons. The sequencing here drew on CD8+ T cells from peripheral blood mononuclear cells, taken in the third trimester of pregnancy. The source of these receptors is a female donor in good health, enrolled as a control in a pregnancy study.

The J gene is TRBJ1-2, the V gene TRBV25-1; D is ambiguous. CDR1 and CDR2 from the germline V gene are MGHDK and SYGVNS. Trimming removed 1 base from V and 4 bases from J, with 7 bases in between. The CDR3 has 13 amino acids. The CDR3 DNA reads TGTGCCAGCAGTGAATCGCGGTTCTATGGCTACACCTTC. Translation gives CASSESRFYGYTF.

The chain joins TRBV4-3 to TRBJ2-7, with 8 nucleotides matching TRBD2. The CDR3 extends over 15 amino acids. Germline V CDR1 and CDR2: LGHNA, YSLEER. The J segment lost 1 base and the V segment lost 0 bases, leaving 2 bases of the junction unmatched. This CDR3 is CASSQERGASYEQYF. The DNA for the CDR3 is TGCGCCAGCAGCCAAGAGCGGGGGGCTTCCTACGAGCAGTACTTC.

The rearrangement links TRBV7-3 to TRBJ2-7; D remains ambiguous. This CDR3 has 13 residues. Trimming left V 2 bases short and J 2 bases short, with 7 bases between. Looked up from germline, CDR1 is SGHTA and CDR2 is FQGTGA. For the CDR3, the DNA is TGTGCCAGCAGCTTATCAGATCCCTACGAGCAGTACTTC. Translated: CASSLSDPYEQYF.

The genes are TRBV25-1 and TRBJ2-3; possible D gene TRBD1, 6 bases. Germline V gene sequence: CDR1 MGHDK, CDR2 SYGVNS. This CDR3 is 15 amino acids long. Trimming removed 1 base at V and 4 bases at J, with 12 bases between. This chain's CDR3 is CASSEWGRGPDTQYF. The CDR3 DNA reads TGTGCCAGCAGTGAATGGGGCAGGGGACCAGATACGCAGTATTTT. Combining the CDR3 with reference TRBV25-1 and TRBJ2-3 gives the whole variable domain EADIYQTPRYLVIGTGKKITLECSQTMGHDKMYWYQQDPGMELHLIHYSYGVNSTEKGDLSSESTVSRIRTEHFPLTLESARPSHTSQYLCASSEWGRGPDTQYFGPGTRLTVL.

The chain has TRBV13 and TRBJ2-3; 9 nucleotides match TRBD2. Losses at the gene ends were 5 bases for V and 0 bases for J; bases not matched to a gene: 3. Looked up from germline, CDR1 is PRHDT and CDR2 is FYEKMQ (reference sequence). This CDR3 spans 15 amino acids. This CDR3 reads CASSETSGSTDTQYF. The CDR3 region has the DNA TGTGCCAGCAGCGAGACTAGCGGAAGCACAGATACGCAGTATTTT.

The chain is built from TRBV4-3 and TRBJ1-6, with D unclear. V lost 2 bases and J 7 bases, leaving 9 bases between the germline ends. The length of the CDR3 is 14 residues. From germline, CDR1 is LGHNA and CDR2 YSLEER. The DNA for the CDR3 is TGCGCCAGCAGCCAACGCTGGGAGAATTCACCCCTCCACTTT. Residues: CASSQRWENSPLHF.

This rearrangement joins TRBV4-3 to TRBJ1-2, with 8 bases that match TRBD1. CDR1 and CDR2 from the germline V gene are LGHNA and YSLEER. Trimming took 0 bases from V and 3 from J; bases not matched to a gene: 6. This CDR3 region has 16 residues. For the CDR3, the DNA is TGCGCCAGCAGCCAAGAGTCGACAGGGGCCTACTATGGCTACACCTTC. It yields the protein CASSQESTGAYYGYTF.

V and J are TRBV20-1 and TRBJ2-1, with D maybe TRBD2 (7 bases). Deletions cut 1 base from V and 10 bases from J, with 8 bases between. Germline CDR1 reads DFQATT; CDR2 reads SNEGSKA (reference sequence). This CDR3 spans 11 amino acids. The CDR3 loop is CSARGGGEQFF. Written as DNA, the CDR3 is TGCAGTGCTAGAGGGGGGGGCGAGCAGTTCTTC.

Worth noting for this clone: A junction end diverges from the germline sequence, so it may reflect a read error. The V gene is TRBV7-7, the J gene TRBJ2-5; no definite D call. The CDR3 length is 15 residues. Germline CDR1 and CDR2: SSHAT and FNYEAQ (reference sequence). CDR3 region: CASSLEPGLQETQYF. CDR3 bases: TGTGCTAGCAGCTTAGAGCCAGGCCTTCAAGAGACCCAGTACTTC.

This chain uses TRBV5-1 with TRBJ2-3, with 9 bases lining up with TRBD1. In germline, CDR1 is SGHRS, CDR2 YFSETQ. V was clipped by 3 bases and J by 3 bases; unmatched bases: 5. The CDR3 has 15 residues. The CDR3 nucleotides read TGCGCCAGCAGCTCGGGACAGGGTGGTACAGATACGCAGTATTTT. This translates into CASSSGQGGTDTQYF.

This clone was observed once. This chain links TRBV6-5 with TRBJ2-3, with TRBD2 identical over 10 bases. Germline V gene lookup returns CDR1 MNHEY and CDR2 SVGAGI. The J segment lost 8 bases and the V segment lost 9 bases, leaving 2 bases of the junction unmatched. The CDR3 runs to 11 residues. CDR3 region: CASSSGGTQYF. The CDR3 DNA reads TGTGCCAGTTCTAGCGGGGGTACGCAGTATTTT.

V gene TRBV6-5 combines with J gene TRBJ1-2; 8 bases line up with TRBD1. This CDR3 spans 16 amino acids. From germline, CDR1 is MNHEY and CDR2 SVGAGI. V shed 0 bases, J shed 4 bases, and the junction held 7 bases outside the gene matches. This CDR3 reads CASSYSGTGRVYGYTF. The CDR3 coding sequence is TGTGCCAGCAGTTACTCAGGGACAGGTCGGGTCTATGGCTACACCTTC.

In this sample, this clone turned up once. The chain is built from TRBV19 and TRBJ1-1, with D perhaps matching TRBD1 (5 bases). CDR1 and CDR2 (germline): LNHDA, SQIVND (reference sequence). The CDR3 is 15 residues long. V was cut by 6 bases and J by 2 bases, with 16 bases left in between. The chain's CDR3 is CASSETRDRNTEAFF. The CDR3 DNA sequence: TGTGCCAGTAGCGAAACCCGAGACAGAAACACTGAAGCTTTCTTT.

The V and J genes are TRBV7-3 and TRBJ2-2, with D possibly TRBD2 on 6 matching bases. CDR3 length equals 16 residues. From germline, CDR1 is SGHTA and CDR2 FQGTGA. Trimming took 0 bases from V and 6 from J, leaving 14 bases between them. The CDR3 nucleotides read TGTGCCAGCAGCTTAACGGGCGGGACTCCCGCCGGGGAGCTGTTTTTT. As protein: CASSLTGGTPAGELFF.

The count of this clone is one. The genes are TRBV14 and TRBJ2-7, with no clear D. Trimming pared 0 bases from V and 1 base from J, leaving 10 bases between. The CDR3 runs 15 residues. Per the germline V gene, CDR1 is SGHDN and CDR2 is FVKESK. CDR3 sequence: CASSQDLGLSYEQYF. The CDR3 DNA follows: TGTGCCAGCAGCCAAGATCTCGGTTTGTCCTACGAGCAGTACTTC.

The V call is TRBV11-2, the J call TRBJ2-1; D may be TRBD1 (6 bases). The CDR3 is 13 amino acids. Looked up from germline, CDR1 is SGHAT and CDR2 is FQNNGV. The germline V and J ends were trimmed by 5 bases and 6 bases, with 11 bases remaining between them. CDR3 sequence: CASSQGTGNEQFF. In DNA, the CDR3 is TGTGCCAGCAGCCAGGGGACCGGCAATGAGCAGTTCTTC.

The J gene is TRBJ2-2, the V gene TRBV2; D remains unclear. From germline, CDR1 is SNHLY and CDR2 FYNNEI. The V and J ends lost 1 base and 4 bases respectively, with 13 bases between them. This CDR3 has 16 amino acids. CDR3 sequence (DNA): TGTGCCAGCAGTGAAGGGTTCTTAAGGAGCACCGGGGAGCTGTTTTTT. Translation gives CASSEGFLRSTGELFF. Looking up the rest from reference TRBV2 and TRBJ2-2 gives the full variable domain: EPEVTQTPSHQVTQMGQEVILRCVPISNHLYFYWYRQILGQKVEFLVSFYNNEISEKSEIFDDQFSVERPDGSNFTLKIRSTKLEDSAMYFCASSEGFLRSTGELFFGEGSRLTVL.

J is TRBJ1-5 and V is TRBV19, with D tentatively TRBD1 (6 bases). The CDR3 totals 15 residues. Germline V gene lookup returns CDR1 LNHDA and CDR2 SQIVND (reference sequence). V lost 8 bases, J lost 5 bases, and 19 bases lay in between. CDR3 in amino acids: CASQGQQGRHQPQHF. For the CDR3, the DNA is TGTGCCAGTCAGGGCCAGCAGGGGCGGCATCAGCCCCAGCATTTT.

J is TRBJ2-1 and V is TRBV10-3, with 8 bases fitting TRBD2. Germline CDR1 and CDR2: ENHRY and SYGVKD. The CDR3 totals 12 residues. J gave up 8 bases and V 11 bases, and 8 bases lay outside the gene matches. The CDR3 bases are TGTGCCGCGCGGGGGGAGGGGGATGAGCAGTTCTTC. This translates into CAARGEGDEQFF.

The J gene is TRBJ1-2, the V gene TRBV11-2; a possible D gene is TRBD1 (5 bases). Germline V CDR1 and CDR2: SGHAT, FQNNGV. The CDR3 length is 13 residues. Trimming stripped 5 bases from V and 7 bases from J, with 14 bases between. As DNA, the CDR3 is TGTGCCAGCAGCGAACAGGAGCGGGCTGGCTACACCTTC. Protein: CASSEQERAGYTF.

The chain couples TRBV5-4 to TRBJ1-1; 7 nucleotides match TRBD1. This CDR3 is 14 amino acids long. Losses at the gene ends were 4 bases for V and 0 bases for J; bases not matched to a gene: 3. Looked up from germline, CDR1 is SGHNT and CDR2 is YYREEE (reference sequence). For the CDR3, the DNA is TGTGCCAGCAGCCCGACAGGGATGAACACTGAAGCTTTCTTT. It yields the protein CASSPTGMNTEAFF.

The chain recombines TRBV19 with TRBJ2-3; D is possibly TRBD1 (6 bases). Germline V CDR1 and CDR2: LNHDA, SQIVND (reference sequence). V was cut by 5 bases and J by 1 base, with 13 bases left in between. The CDR3 contains 15 residues. CDR3 sequence reads: CASSLTGLRTDTQYF. CDR3 coding DNA: TGTGCCAGTAGTTTAACAGGGCTCCGCACAGATACGCAGTATTTT.

This chain links TRBV6-5 with TRBJ1-6; TRBD1 is a possible D gene (6 bases). Germline CDR1 reads MNHEY; CDR2 reads SVGAGI. V was clipped by 6 bases and J by 7 bases, with 16 bases between them. The CDR3 has 15 amino acids. DNA for the CDR3: TGTGCCAGCAGGGACCGGGACAAGAGGAATTCACCCCTCCACTTT. This sequence encodes CASRDRDKRNSPLHF.

This chain uses TRBV7-6 with TRBJ1-4; 7 bases fit TRBD1. The germline V gene has CDR1 SGHVS and CDR2 FNYEAQ. The CDR3 loop spans 18 amino acids. Trimming at V came to 5 bases and at J to 7 bases, leaving 19 bases not matched to a gene. Written as DNA, the CDR3 is TGTGCCAGCAGCCCTACCCGCAGATGGGACAGAGGGACTGAAAAACTGTTTTTT. It yields the protein CASSPTRRWDRGTEKLFF.

This clone was recorded a few times. The chain is built from TRBV2 and TRBJ1-1, with D unclear. The CDR3 has 12 amino acids. Germline loops: CDR1 SNHLY, CDR2 FYNNEI. The CDR3 region has the DNA TGTGCTACTTTAGGGAGCGTCACTGAAGCTTTCTTT. This gives the protein CATLGSVTEAFF.

This chain joins TRBV7-6 and TRBJ2-7, with D possibly TRBD1 on 5 matching bases. V shed 0 bases and J shed 12 bases, with 15 bases lying between them. Germline-derived CDR1 and CDR2 are SGHVS and FNYEAQ. This CDR3 is 13 amino acids long. Here the CDR3 reads CASSLAGIDSMYF. Written as DNA, the CDR3 is TGTGCCAGCAGCTTAGCGGGGATTGACAGTATGTACTTC.

By share, this clone counts as medium-sized. The CDR3 protein is CASSGWTGAEAFF. CDR3 coding DNA: TGTGCCAGCAGCGGTTGGACAGGGGCTGAAGCTTTCTTT. The chain carries TRBV11-2 and TRBJ1-1; TRBD1 aligns across 9 bases. This CDR3 has 13 residues. V lost 5 bases, J lost 6 bases, and 4 bases stayed unmatched. Germline-derived CDR1 and CDR2 are SGHAT and FQNNGV.

J is TRBJ2-1 and V is TRBV9, with 7 bases aligning to TRBD2. The junction had 15 bases not matched to a gene; V was cut back by 0 bases and J by 15 bases. This CDR3 comprises 15 residues. Germline V gene lookup returns CDR1 SGDLS and CDR2 YYNGEE. The CDR3 DNA reads TGTGCCAGCAGCGTAGACGGGACTACCTCCGTAGGTCGGTTCTTC. It codes for CASSVDGTTSVGRFF.

The gene calls are TRBV5-4 and TRBJ1-1; D is perhaps TRBD1 (5 bases). Trimming cost V 7 bases and J 7 bases, with 14 bases left between them. CDR1 is SGHNT and CDR2 is YYREEE in the germline V gene (reference sequence). The CDR3 totals 12 residues. The CDR3 nucleotides are TGTGCCAGCCACGGGGGTACAGATGAAGCTTTCTTT. Translation gives CASHGGTDEAFF.